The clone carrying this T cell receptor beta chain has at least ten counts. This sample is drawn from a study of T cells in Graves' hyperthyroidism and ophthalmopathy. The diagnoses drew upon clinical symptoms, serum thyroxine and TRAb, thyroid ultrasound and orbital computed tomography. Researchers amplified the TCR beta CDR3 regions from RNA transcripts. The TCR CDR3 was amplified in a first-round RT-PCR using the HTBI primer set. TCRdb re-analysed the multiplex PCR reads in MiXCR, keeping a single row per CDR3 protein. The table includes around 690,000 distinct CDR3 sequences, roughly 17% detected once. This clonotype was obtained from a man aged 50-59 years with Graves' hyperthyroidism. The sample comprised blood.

The CDR3 region has the DNA TGTGCCAGCAGTGAATACTCCGGGACAGGGAAAGCTTTCTTT. It translates to CASSEYSGTGKAFF. The rearrangement links TRBV2 to TRBJ1-1; 9 bases are a match to TRBD1. V dropped 2 bases and J dropped 9; count of bases not matched to a gene: 7. CDR1 and CDR2 (germline): SNHLY, FYNNEI. The length of the CDR3 is 14 residues.